This entry is about one T cell receptor (beta chain). This clone was picked up a small number of times. Its antigen is currently not known. No much larger clonotype is one base removed from it; base qualities were not supplied. This entry belongs to a study of T cell responses to AZD1222 COVID-19 vaccine (dated by TCRdb to the early 2020s). General notes on the study: TCR sequencing covered 233 trial participants: approximately 200 given two doses of AZD1222 and 26 given two doses of MenACWY control vaccine. Trial participants were enrolled by age into subgroups of 18-55, 56-69 and 70-plus years, and 148, 28 and 57 TCR-sequenced participants, respectively, were included in these subgroups.

The CDR3 regions of human TCRbeta chains were subjected to immunosequencing. The authors' pipeline ran thus. TCRs in the repertoires were compared against a reference library of SARS-CoV-2-specific TCRs that had been generated with the MIRA antigen-specificity platform. Breadth was defined as the fraction of unique TCRs that were SARS-CoV-2-associated. Depth was defined as the fraction of total T cells that were SARS-CoV-2-associated. Each spike-specific TCR was assigned to its reactive spike region and to a CD4 or CD8 class using the MIRA data. Log10-transformed breadth and depth values were compared by one-way ANOVA with Sidak's multiple comparisons tests. Held by TCRdb, this immuneACCESS table contains in-frame sequences only and omits some clones. Under half of the omission traces to an unresolved V gene where checked; the cause of the rest is unknown. V, J and clone size were drawn from that table, and D and trimming were deduced from the DNA. This sample has some 170,000 clones in its table, and around 89% of those were observed once. The top ten clonotypes cover 4% to 4.5% of the sample.

The full study reports these points: After two AZD1222 doses, both the breadth and the depth of spike-specific TCRs were significantly higher than at day 0 and than in MenACWY recipients. Epitopes outside the regions mutated in the B.1.351 and B.1.1.7 variants were reportedly recognized by nearly half of the unique spike-specific TCRs. The vaccine-associated CD4 TCRs covered the entire spike protein, and the dominant responses fell in regions 160-218 and 743-854. Conclusions about previously exposed vaccinees are limited, since just five to seven AZD1222 recipients were seropositive for SARS-CoV-2 at baseline. The 56-69-year group was small, and its depth increase did not reach significance, likely because of low power. Participants were mostly white British and included more females than males, and it was suggested by the authors that clonal diversity may have been underestimated. No day 14 peak-response samples were available, so repertoires were characterized only after the peak T cell response.

Sample time point, as interpreted from the label and publication: about 28 days (+/-7) after the second vaccine dose. The treatment or condition label here, explained by the study, means: meningococcal conjugate vaccine given as trial control. Vaccinee samples were obtained from the UK trials COV001 and COV002, which included a single-blind randomized controlled phase 2/3 trial of AZD1222 (ChAdOx1 nCoV-19) in healthy adults. For TCRbeta chain sequencing, PBMC samples from trial participants were taken at day 0 and at day 28 after the second dose. The sequenced sample was peripheral blood, obtained 28 days after the second dose of the MenACWY control vaccine. The source is an adult who received the MenACWY meningococcal vaccine as a control.

At the DNA level, the sequence is TGTGCCATCAGTGACAGGTACCCTAATGAAAAACTGTTTTTT. Its protein product is CAISDRYPNEKLFF. This chain is built from TRBV10-3 and TRBJ1-4; no confident D gene assignment can be made. Taken from cysteine to phenylalanine, the CDR3 has 14 residues. The retained sequence is limited to the CDR3, 42 bases, with the frame set at the first base. V loses 3 bases of germline sequence and J loses 3 bases, and the interval between the two ends is 8 bases. CDR1 and CDR2 were assigned from the germline V gene as ENHRY and SYGVKD.